This T cell receptor beta chain comes out of a study of cytomegalovirus exposure and HLA in healthy donors. Whole-study findings and limits: The productive fraction for most TCR beta V segments was about 90% or about 30% in an earlier analysis.

PCR was performed using 60 Vbeta and 13 Jbeta primers. Produced via immunoSEQ multiplex PCR; TCRdb's table is partial and in-frame only. In the table there are roughly 120,000 clones, roughly 82% of which are singletons. With respect to this clone: No antigen is known for it. The sample contains more than one DNA sequence encoding this CDR3.

Germline V lookup: CDR1 ENHRY, CDR2 SYGVKD. The CDR3 runs 12 residues. Trimming took 5 bases from V and 4 from J; bases not matched to a gene: 1. The receptor's source is a human donor in good health. This chain joins TRBV10-3 and TRBJ1-2, with 7 bases fitting TRBD1. Sequences were obtained from PBMCs. The CDR3 loop reads CAISRDSYGYTF. Here the CDR3 DNA reads TGTGCCATCAGTCGGGACAGCTATGGCTACACCTTC.